This T cell receptor beta chain was identified during a study of glioma-infiltrating T cells. Using RNA template, CDR3s of TCR alpha and beta were amplified with iRepertoire arm-PCR. One-step reverse transcription and amplification started from approximately 100-400 ng of tissue mRNA or PBMC total RNA. TCRdb passed the multiplex PCR reads through MiXCR, listing each CDR3 protein once. The sample holds some 150,000 distinct CDR3 sequences, roughly 43% seen once. Trimming removed 5 bases at V and 11 bases at J, with 24 bases between. The CDR3 sequence is 15 residues long. On this clonotype itself: The antigen remains unidentified.

Points from the study as a whole: CDR3 overlap between tissue and blood was very small. Tissue-blood divergence was below expectation in non-neoplastic patients, above in gliomas.

Sequences were obtained from glioma tissue, nonneoplastic brain tissue, or PBMCs (not recorded which). The chain has TRBV12-3 or TRBV12-4 and TRBJ1-1; possibly TRBD1 for D (5 bases). This clonotype was obtained from a human donor with low-grade glioma or glioblastoma, undergoing nonglioma brain surgery, or in good health (not recorded which). The CDR3 is CASSRDKGPSMRAFF. As DNA, the CDR3 is TGTGCCAGCAGTCGAGACAAGGGACCGTCCATGCGGGCTTTCTTT.